Following are 8 T cell receptor beta chains from one sample sequenced in a study of identical twins. TCRdb re-called the 5' RACE reads with MiXCR, one entry per CDR3 protein. The sample contains hundreds of thousands of distinct CDR3 sequences, approximately 7% of which appear only once. Separately, the same data were catalogued under a study of yellow fever vaccine responses in identical twins.

Sequenced material: memory (CD45RO+) T cells sorted from blood. Receptor source: a woman between 18 and 30 years old in good health.

This clonotype was seen more than once but under ten times. The chain has TRBV11-2 and TRBJ2-3, with D possibly TRBD2 on 5 matching bases. V gave up 1 base and J gave up 3 bases, with 17 bases separating them. Per germline, CDR1 SGHAT and CDR2 FQNNGV. CDR3 length: 17 residues. CDR3 in amino acids: CASSLVSGVLGTDTQYF. The DNA of the CDR3 is TGTGCCAGCAGCTTAGTTTCCGGGGTTTTGGGAACAGATACGCAGTATTTT.

This clonotype has at least ten counts. The rearrangement joins TRBV15 to TRBJ1-1, with 9 bases lining up with TRBD1. Germline assignment: CDR1 LNHNV and CDR2 YYDKDF (reference sequence). The CDR3 runs 14 residues. V shed 7 bases, J shed 1 base, and the junction held 4 bases outside the gene matches. In nucleotides, the CDR3 is TGTGCCACCACGGGACAGGGTTCGAACACTGAAGCTTTCTTT. This sequence encodes CATTGQGSNTEAFF. Combining the CDR3 with reference TRBV15 and TRBJ1-1 gives the whole variable domain DAMVIQNPRYQVTQFGKPVTLSCSQTLNHNVMYWYQQKSSQAPKLLFHYYDKDFNNEADTPDNFQSRRPNTSFCFLDIRSPGLGDTAMYLCATTGQGSNTEAFFGQGTRLTVV.

The sample holds a few counts of this clonotype. The chain joins TRBV27 to TRBJ1-4, with 7 bases fitting TRBD1. The CDR3 runs to 14 residues. The V gene's germline CDR1 is MNHEY and CDR2 SMNVEV (reference sequence). V was clipped by 5 bases and J by 6 bases; unmatched bases: 6. The CDR3 spells CASSQDRTHEKLFF. Here the CDR3 DNA reads TGTGCCAGCAGTCAGGACAGGACTCATGAAAAACTGTTTTTT.

This clonotype was seen ten or more times. CDR3 sequence (DNA): TGTGCCAGCAGTTTAGCGCCAGGTTCGAACACCGGGGAGCTGTTTTTT. This sequence encodes CASSLAPGSNTGELFF. This chain links TRBV12-3 or TRBV12-4 with TRBJ2-2; D is ambiguous. The V end lost 0 bases, the J end lost 0 bases, and 8 bases lay between the germline ends. CDR3 length: 16 residues.

This clonotype occurred many times. The chain combines TRBV12-3 or TRBV12-4 with TRBJ1-2, with D unclear. Trimming shortened V by 10 bases and J by 3 bases, and 18 bases separated the two germline ends. This CDR3 is 14 amino acids long. The CDR3 spells CATTPLGPHYGYTF. The CDR3 nucleotides are TGTGCCACCACCCCCCTCGGACCCCACTATGGCTACACCTTC.

This clonotype was seen many times. The genes are TRBV12-3 or TRBV12-4 and TRBJ1-1; D is unresolved. The CDR3 loop spans 14 amino acids. Trimming shortened V by 8 bases and J by 6 bases, and 19 bases separated the two germline ends. The CDR3 loop reads CASGRLTNTAEAFF. CDR3 bases: TGTGCCAGCGGACGACTCACCAACACTGCTGAAGCTTTCTTT.

This clonotype has ten or more counts. The V gene is TRBV10-3, the J gene TRBJ2-1; 9 positions agree with TRBD2. This CDR3 is built from 14 residues. The trim removed 10 bases at V and 4 bases at J, leaving 8 bases unmatched. Looked up from germline, CDR1 is ENHRY and CDR2 is SYGVKD. The CDR3 bases are TGTGCCACCTCCGGGACTAGCCTTTACAATGAGCAGTTCTTC. This gives the protein CATSGTSLYNEQFF.

The chain uses TRBV25-1 and TRBJ1-2, with TRBD1 matching over 9 bases. The CDR3 runs 14 residues. J gave up 4 bases and V 9 bases, and 9 bases lay outside the gene matches. Germline lookup yields CDR1 MGHDK and CDR2 SYGVNS. The CDR3 protein is CASTGTGSSYGYTF. The DNA for the CDR3 is TGTGCCAGTACCGGGACAGGGAGTAGCTATGGCTACACCTTC.